The 30 T cell receptor beta chains given below trace back to one sample, sequenced in a study of blood T cells in healthy people across ages. Through a sample-barcoded 5' primer and a J-beta primer mix, a second PCR was run for roughly 6 to 11 cycles. TCRdb reanalysed the 5' RACE reads using MiXCR and keeps one entry per CDR3 protein. The sample holds under 1,100,000 distinct CDR3 sequences; around 27% are singletons and the top ten take around 0.7%. This sample was shared with a second study, whose subject was T cells of mothers and their children.

The specimen was blood. The origin of the receptors is a girl between 2 and 10 years old in good health.

This clonotype occurred a few times. V and J are TRBV2 and TRBJ2-4, with D maybe TRBD1 (5 bases). The V gene's germline CDR1 is SNHLY and CDR2 FYNNEI. The CDR3 spans 12 residues. V gave up 6 bases and J gave up 9 bases, with 12 bases separating them. This CDR3 reads CASSDGHLIQYF. CDR3 in DNA: TGTGCCAGCAGCGACGGACACCTCATTCAGTACTTC.

This clonotype was detected only a few times. The J gene is TRBJ1-1, the V gene TRBV19; D is possibly TRBD1 (6 bases). CDR3 length: 13 amino acids. The V end was cut by 9 bases, the J end by 1 base, with 12 bases between. Germline loops: CDR1 LNHDA, CDR2 SQIVND (reference sequence). CDR3 sequence (DNA): TGTGCCAGCGGGAAACAGGGGAACACTGAAGCTTTCTTT. Residues: CASGKQGNTEAFF.

This clonotype was counted between two and nine times. The chain uses TRBV20-1 and TRBJ1-4; D not resolved. CDR3 length equals 14 residues. Germline CDR1 is DFQATT and CDR2 is SNEGSKA (reference sequence). Trimming took 5 bases from V and 5 from J, leaving 15 bases between them. The DNA of the CDR3 is TGCAGTGCTCCTCGTCAAGCTTCAAATGAAAAACTGTTTTTT. Translated, it gives CSAPRQASNEKLFF.

This clonotype was detected a few times. V and J are TRBV13 and TRBJ1-1, with TRBD1 identical over 10 bases. V gave up 5 bases and J gave up 7 bases; unmatched junction bases: 22. Germline V lookup: CDR1 PRHDT, CDR2 FYEKMQ (reference sequence). This CDR3 region has 19 residues. The CDR3 loop reads CASSVQARTGGHLSNEAFF. The CDR3, as DNA: TGTGCCAGCAGCGTACAAGCAAGGACAGGGGGGCATCTATCGAATGAAGCTTTCTTT.

Remarks on this clonotype: At one end the junction does not follow the germline gene, possibly because of a read error. V usage is TRBV12-3 or TRBV12-4 and J usage is TRBJ2-5, with 8 bases matching TRBD2. This CDR3 region has 16 residues. CDR3 sequence reads: CASSLGREVGRETQYF. CDR3 nucleotide sequence: TGTGCCAGCAGTTTAGGGCGGGAGGTAGGTAGAGAGACCCAGTATTTC.

CDR3 in DNA: TGTGCCACCGCCCACTTGGGACAGCAAGAGACCCAGTACTTC. It translates to CATAHLGQQETQYF. The V call is TRBV6-2 or TRBV6-3, the J call TRBJ2-5; 7 bases line up with TRBD1. Germline V gene lookup returns CDR1 MNHEY and CDR2 SVGEGT. Trimming removed 10 bases from V and 2 bases from J; junction bases left unmatched: 10. This CDR3 spans 14 amino acids.

The CDR3 region is CASSLSTSSGELFF. The CDR3 coding sequence is TGTGCCAGCAGCTTATCGACTAGCTCCGGGGAGCTGTTTTTT. The V call is TRBV7-2, the J call TRBJ2-2; TRBD2 matches 7 bases. V was pared by 2 bases and J by 6 bases, with 3 bases of the junction left unmatched. CDR3 length equals 14 residues. The germline V gene has CDR1 SGHTA and CDR2 FQGNSA.

The rearrangement joins TRBV12-3 or TRBV12-4 to TRBJ1-2, with unresolved D. Trimming took 6 bases from V and 7 from J, leaving 9 bases between them. The CDR3 contains 11 residues. CDR3 amino acids: CASSNDGGYTF. The CDR3 coding sequence is TGTGCCAGCAGCAACGATGGTGGCTACACCTTC.

This clonotype showed up just a few times. The chain uses TRBV12-3 or TRBV12-4 and TRBJ2-5; 10 nucleotides match TRBD2. Unmatched junction bases numbered 10, after V lost 7 bases and J lost 5 bases. The CDR3 runs 15 residues. This CDR3 reads CASTLRLAGDETQYF. The CDR3 nucleotides read TGTGCCAGCACCTTACGACTAGCGGGTGATGAGACCCAGTACTTC.

The chain combines TRBV7-8 with TRBJ2-4; D is ambiguous. Between the trimmed V and J ends, which lost 3 bases and 8 bases, there was a span of 8 bases. The CDR3 contains 12 residues. Germline V gene lookup returns CDR1 SGHVS and CDR2 FQNEAQ. The CDR3 nucleotides read TGTGCCAGCAGCTTGTTTTGGGACATTCAGTACTTC. Its translation is CASSLFWDIQYF.

This clonotype has just a few counts. The chain employs TRBV19 and TRBJ2-1; 10 positions match TRBD2. Per germline, CDR1 LNHDA and CDR2 SQIVND (reference sequence). The V segment lost 7 bases and the J segment 7 bases; nucleotides outside the gene matches: 10. This CDR3 comprises 15 residues. The CDR3 sequence is CASTLIAGGANEQFF. The CDR3 DNA sequence: TGTGCCAGTACCCTGATAGCGGGAGGTGCGAATGAGCAGTTCTTC.

This clonotype was observed a few times. This chain joins TRBV7-8 and TRBJ2-5; D not certain. V dropped 5 bases and J dropped 2 bases, with 12 bases sitting between them. Germline loops: CDR1 SGHVS, CDR2 FQNEAQ. CDR3 length: 14 amino acids. CDR3 sequence reads: CASSPPNEQETQYF. CDR3 nucleotides: TGTGCCAGCAGCCCACCCAATGAACAAGAGACCCAGTACTTC.

This clonotype was observed a few times. The chain couples TRBV9 to TRBJ1-6, with D possibly being TRBD1 (6 bases). V lost 4 bases, J lost 8 bases, and 22 bases lay in between. The CDR3 is made up of 17 amino acids. The germline gives CDR1 SGDLS, CDR2 YYNGEE. CDR3 loop: CASSLGSGGVSDSPLHF. The DNA of the CDR3 is TGTGCCAGCAGCCTAGGGTCCGGGGGCGTTTCGGATTCACCCCTCCACTTT.

This clonotype was detected once. The V and J genes are TRBV21-1 and TRBJ2-4. TRBV21-1 represents a pseudogene. The CDR3 extends over 13 amino acids. The CDR3: CASSILAKSIQYF. Here the CDR3 DNA reads TGTGCCAGCAGCATTTTAGCCAAAAGCATTCAGTACTTC.

This clonotype showed up just a few times. This sequence joins TRBV29-1 and TRBJ2-5, with D possibly matching TRBD2 (7 bases). The V end was cut by 6 bases, the J end by 4 bases, with 9 bases between. Germline CDR1 is SQVTM and CDR2 is ANQGSEA. The CDR3 extends over 11 amino acids. CDR3: CSVGGAETQYF. CDR3 nucleotide sequence: TGCAGCGTGGGGGGGGCAGAGACCCAGTACTTC.

This clonotype was picked up a small number of times. The V and J genes are TRBV20-1 and TRBJ2-1; TRBD2 matches at 8 bases. Unmatched junction bases numbered 6, after V lost 3 bases and J lost 5 bases. Germline V gives CDR1 DFQATT, CDR2 SNEGSKA (reference sequence). CDR3 length: 14 amino acids. CDR3 loop: CSASTSGLHNEQFF. The CDR3 DNA sequence: TGCAGTGCTAGTACTAGCGGACTCCACAATGAGCAGTTCTTC.

This clonotype was observed a few times. This rearrangement joins TRBV4-3 to TRBJ2-1; no clear D gene. CDR3 length equals 15 residues. Trimming pared 3 bases from V and 0 bases from J, leaving 9 bases between. Germline loops: CDR1 LGHNA, CDR2 YSLEER. The CDR3 protein is CASSHDGDSYNEQFF. The DNA of the CDR3 is TGCGCCAGCAGCCACGATGGGGACTCCTACAATGAGCAGTTCTTC.

The J gene is TRBJ1-5, the V gene TRBV9, with D uncertain. Per germline, CDR1 SGDLS and CDR2 YYNGEE. Trimming left V 0 bases short and J 3 bases short, with 4 bases between. There are 13 residues in the CDR3. The DNA for the CDR3 is TGTGCCAGCAGCGTAGACCCCAATCAGCCCCAGCATTTT. Translating gives CASSVDPNQPQHF.

This clonotype was detected many times. The chain links TRBV12-3 or TRBV12-4 to TRBJ2-7, with 10 bases matching TRBD1. The CDR3 covers 13 residues. Unmatched junction bases numbered 5, after V lost 5 bases and J lost 7 bases. The CDR3 region is CASSPGTGVEQYF. Written as DNA, the CDR3 is TGTGCCAGCAGTCCCGGGACAGGGGTAGAGCAGTACTTC.

The rearrangement links TRBV25-1 to TRBJ2-7; D ambiguous. The germline V gene encodes CDR1 MGHDK and CDR2 SYGVNS. The CDR3 totals 14 residues. Trimming took 7 bases from V and 2 from J, leaving 15 bases between them. CDR3 DNA: TGTGCCAGCACTCAACCGGGCCTGGCCTACGAGCAGTACTTC. Encoded protein: CASTQPGLAYEQYF.

The rearrangement joins TRBV12-3 or TRBV12-4 to TRBJ2-3, with 10 nucleotides matching TRBD1. The ends lost 8 bases at V and 3 bases at J; junction bases unmatched: 14. The CDR3 covers 17 residues. The CDR3 here is CASLTGGWTGGTDTQYF. CDR3 nucleotide sequence: TGTGCCAGCCTGACCGGAGGATGGACAGGGGGTACAGATACGCAGTATTTT.

This clonotype showed up just a few times. The rearrangement uses TRBV10-3 and TRBJ2-2; D could derive from TRBD1 or TRBD2 (5 bases each). Trimming left V 8 bases short and J 7 bases short, with 8 bases between. Germline CDR1 reads ENHRY; CDR2 reads SYGVKD. The CDR3 contains 11 residues. CDR3 bases: TGTGCCATCGGGGACCTCGGGGAGCTGTTTTTT. Protein sequence: CAIGDLGELFF.

The gene calls are TRBV3-1 and TRBJ2-2, with 11 positions matching TRBD2. The CDR3 is made up of 19 amino acids. With 6 bases clipped from V and 0 bases from J, the junction kept 12 bases outside the gene matches. Per germline, CDR1 LGHDT and CDR2 YNNKEL (reference sequence). For the CDR3, the DNA is TGTGCCAGCAGTCCGGGACTAGCGGACACCACAACGAACACCGGGGAGCTGTTTTTT. It translates to CASSPGLADTTTNTGELFF.

This clonotype was picked up a small number of times. CDR3 in DNA: TGCAGCGTTTATTCCCAGTATGGCTACACCTTC. Its protein is CSVYSQYGYTF. The gene calls are TRBV29-1 and TRBJ1-2; D remains ambiguous. This CDR3 region has 11 residues. The germline CDR1 and CDR2 sequences are SQVTM and ANQGSEA. Trimming pared 5 bases from V and 5 bases from J, leaving 9 bases between.

The chain joins TRBV12-3 or TRBV12-4 to TRBJ2-1; 8 bases align to TRBD2. V shed 6 bases, J shed 2 bases, and the junction held 12 bases outside the gene matches. This CDR3 comprises 17 residues. The CDR3 loop is CASRGNTSGGAYNEQFF. The CDR3 DNA reads TGTGCCAGCAGGGGAAATACTAGCGGAGGTGCCTACAATGAGCAGTTCTTC.

CDR3 loop: CASSLIPRDEQYF. CDR3 DNA: TGCGCCAGCAGCTTGATTCCCCGAGACGAGCAGTACTTC. The genes are TRBV5-1 and TRBJ2-7; D unclear. Germline V lookup: CDR1 SGHRS, CDR2 YFSETQ. V lost 1 base to trimming and J lost 5 bases, with 10 bases between them. The CDR3 length is 13 residues.

This chain joins TRBV20-1 and TRBJ2-5; D is unclear. CDR3 length equals 11 residues. CDR1 is DFQATT, CDR2 SNEGSKA, per germline (reference sequence). The V gene lost 1 base and the J gene lost 11 bases, with 11 bases spanning the gap. CDR3 sequence: CSARVGVGQYF. For the CDR3, the DNA is TGCAGTGCTAGAGTTGGGGTAGGGCAGTACTTC.

The chain links TRBV6-1 to TRBJ2-5; TRBD1 matches 8 bases. V lost 10 bases, J lost 1 base, and 14 bases stayed unmatched. The germline V gene encodes CDR1 MNHNS and CDR2 SASEGT. CDR3 size: 16 residues. The CDR3 nucleotides are TGTGCCACCTCGATCCCTGGACAGGGAAGCCAAGAGACCCAGTACTTC. Protein product: CATSIPGQGSQETQYF.

This clonotype was detected a few times. This sequence joins TRBV18 and TRBJ2-2; no clear D. The V gene's germline CDR1 is KGHSH and CDR2 LQKENI. V lost 2 bases to trimming and J lost 4 bases, with 11 bases between them. CDR3 length: 15 residues. DNA of the CDR3: TGTGCCAGCTCACCAGAGATGGGAAGCACCGGGGAGCTGTTTTTT. This sequence encodes CASSPEMGSTGELFF.

This clonotype was seen a few times. The chain combines TRBV5-1 with TRBJ2-1; 7 bases are shared with TRBD2. CDR3 length: 16 residues. In germline, CDR1 is SGHRS, CDR2 YFSETQ. V dropped 6 bases and J dropped 2; count of bases not matched to a gene: 11. In DNA form, the CDR3 reads TGCGCCAGCACATCAACTAGCGACATTACCTACAATGAGCAGTTCTTC. Translation: CASTSTSDITYNEQFF. Combining the CDR3 with reference TRBV5-1 and TRBJ2-1 gives the whole variable domain KAGVTQTPRYLIKTRGQQVTLSCSPISGHRSVSWYQQTPGQGLQFLFEYFSETQRNKGNFPGRFSGRQFSNSRSEMNVSTLELGDSALYLCASTSTSDITYNEQFFGPGTRLTVL.